This T cell receptor (beta chain) was identified during a study of beta chain features in type 1 diabetes. Study-level background: Sorted cells numbering some 110 million were examined across all samples. Regarding the study as a whole: Whether HLA type affects TCRB rearrangement stayed undetermined in the present work. TCRB CDR3 length was moderately but significantly reduced in all four CD4+ subsets of Type 1 diabetes patients. Patients and controls would share equally any PCR tilt toward shorter templates.

Staining for CD45RO/CCR7/CD25/CD127/CD95/CD27 allowed sorting of CD4+ naive, central memory, regulatory and stem cell-like memory cells. Sequencing targeted expressed TCRB transcripts, as all isolated RNA had been reverse transcribed. Sequencing was performed with immunoSEQ multiplex PCR; in TCRdb, only in-frame clones are kept and a portion is missing. The table includes 50,000 to 70,000 clones, about 47% detected once. Per germline, CDR1 SGHTA and CDR2 FQGNSA. Trimming removed 6 bases from V and 4 bases from J; junction bases left unmatched: 12. CDR3 length: 17 residues. This clone was observed a few times. Its antigen is still unknown.

The sequence came from a middle-aged woman with type 1 diabetes. This chain connects TRBV7-2 to TRBJ2-1; TRBD2 aligns across 10 bases. The source material was Tregs from blood. The chain's CDR3 is CASSGASGSPNYNEQFF. CDR3 nucleotides: TGTGCCAGCAGTGGTGCTAGCGGGAGTCCGAATTACAATGAGCAGTTCTTC.